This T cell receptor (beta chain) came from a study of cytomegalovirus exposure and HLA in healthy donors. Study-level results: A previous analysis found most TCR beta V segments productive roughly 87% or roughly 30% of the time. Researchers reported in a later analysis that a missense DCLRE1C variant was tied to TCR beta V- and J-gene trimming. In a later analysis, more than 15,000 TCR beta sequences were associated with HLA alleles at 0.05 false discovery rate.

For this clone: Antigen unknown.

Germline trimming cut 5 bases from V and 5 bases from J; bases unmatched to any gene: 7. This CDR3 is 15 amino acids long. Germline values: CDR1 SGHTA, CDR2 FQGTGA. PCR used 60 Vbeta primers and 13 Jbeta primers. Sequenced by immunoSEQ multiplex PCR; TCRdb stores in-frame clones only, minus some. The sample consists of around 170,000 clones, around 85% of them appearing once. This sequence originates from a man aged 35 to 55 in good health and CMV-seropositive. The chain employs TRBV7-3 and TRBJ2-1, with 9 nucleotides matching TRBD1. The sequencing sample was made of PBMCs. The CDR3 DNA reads TGTGCCAGCAGCCCACAGGACAGGGGTCACAATGAGCAGTTCTTC. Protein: CASSPQDRGHNEQFF.